This T cell receptor (beta chain) was documented in a study of cytomegalovirus exposure and HLA in healthy donors. Primers included in the PCR were 60 Vbeta and 13 Jbeta primers. Method: immunoSEQ multiplex PCR; TCRdb's copy keeps in-frame clones and lacks some. The sample has around 97,000 clones, 65% to 80% seen once. The germline V gene has CDR1 LGHNA and CDR2 YSLEER. This CDR3 has 13 amino acids. With 2 bases removed from V and 6 bases from J, the gap between germline ends came to 8 bases. The sequencing sample was made of PBMCs. This TCR came from a young woman in good health and CMV-seropositive. This sequence joins TRBV4-3 and TRBJ2-1, with D possibly being TRBD2 (6 bases). The CDR3 sequence is CASSQRTTNEQFF. CDR3 nucleotide sequence: TGCGCCAGCAGCCAAAGGACTACCAATGAGCAGTTCTTC.